This TCR beta chain was sequenced for a study of blood T cell repertoires in COVID-19. Looking at the study overall: PBMCs, B-cell-depleted T cells, or T cells provided the cDNA or gDNA that made up the material.

Looked up from germline, CDR1 is MNHNY and CDR2 is SVGAGI (reference sequence). Trimming left V 0 bases short and J 5 bases short, with 3 bases between. The CDR3 is 12 amino acids. Authors' data handling: By means of reference gene primer amplification, nucleated cell counts were estimated. Data came from immunoSEQ multiplex PCR; TCRdb stores just in-frame clones and leaves some out. The V and J calls and clone size were taken over from that table, and D and trimming were inferred from the DNA. The sample has around 260,000 clones; around four fifths are singletons. Input material: peripheral blood. This chain joins TRBV6-6 and TRBJ2-3, with unresolved D. This clonotype was obtained from a man in his fifties or sixties with acute or convalescent COVID-19. The CDR3 loop is CASSYSLDTQYF. CDR3 coding DNA: TGTGCCAGCAGTTACTCCCTAGATACGCAGTATTTT.